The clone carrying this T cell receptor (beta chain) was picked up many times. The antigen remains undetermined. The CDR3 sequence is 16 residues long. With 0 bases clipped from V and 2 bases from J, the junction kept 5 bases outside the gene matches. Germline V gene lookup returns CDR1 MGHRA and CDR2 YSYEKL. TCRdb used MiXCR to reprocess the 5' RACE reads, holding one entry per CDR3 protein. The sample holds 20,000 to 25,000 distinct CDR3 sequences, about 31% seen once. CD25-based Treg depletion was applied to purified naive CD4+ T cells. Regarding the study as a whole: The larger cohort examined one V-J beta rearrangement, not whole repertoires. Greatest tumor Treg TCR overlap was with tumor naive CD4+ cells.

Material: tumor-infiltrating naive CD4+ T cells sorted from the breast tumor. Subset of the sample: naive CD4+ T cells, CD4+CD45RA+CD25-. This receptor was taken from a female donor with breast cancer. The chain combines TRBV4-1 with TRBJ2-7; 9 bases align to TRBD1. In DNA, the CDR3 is TGCGCCAGCAGCCAAGACTCGGGGGACAGGGCCTACGAGCAGTACTTC. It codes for CASSQDSGDRAYEQYF.